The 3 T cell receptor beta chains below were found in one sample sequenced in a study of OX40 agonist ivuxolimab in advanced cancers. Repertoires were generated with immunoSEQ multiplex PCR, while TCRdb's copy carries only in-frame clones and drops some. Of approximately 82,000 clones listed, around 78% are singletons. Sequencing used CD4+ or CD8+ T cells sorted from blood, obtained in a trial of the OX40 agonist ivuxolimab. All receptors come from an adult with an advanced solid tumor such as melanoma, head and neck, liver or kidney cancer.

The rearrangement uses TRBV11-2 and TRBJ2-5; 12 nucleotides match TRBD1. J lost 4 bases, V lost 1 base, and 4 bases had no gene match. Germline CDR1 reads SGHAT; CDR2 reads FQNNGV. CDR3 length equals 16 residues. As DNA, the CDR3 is TGTGCCAGCAGCTTAGCGGGACAGGGGGCGGGAGAGACCCAGTACTTC. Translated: CASSLAGQGAGETQYF.

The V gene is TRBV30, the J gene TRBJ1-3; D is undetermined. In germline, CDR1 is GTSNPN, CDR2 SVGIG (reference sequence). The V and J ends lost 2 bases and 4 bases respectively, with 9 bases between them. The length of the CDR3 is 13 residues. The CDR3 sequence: CAWSSGNGNTIYF. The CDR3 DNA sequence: TGTGCCTGGAGTTCCGGGAACGGAAACACCATATATTTT.

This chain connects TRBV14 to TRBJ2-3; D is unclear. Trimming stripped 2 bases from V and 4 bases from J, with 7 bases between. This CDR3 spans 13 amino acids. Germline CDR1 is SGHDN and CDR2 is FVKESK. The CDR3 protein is CASSQPSPDTQYF. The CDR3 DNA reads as TGTGCCAGCAGCCAACCAAGCCCAGATACGCAGTATTTT.